A single sample is the source of the 11 T cell receptor beta chains below, sequenced in a study of blood T cell repertoires in COVID-19. Profiled with immunoSEQ multiplex PCR; TCRdb holds only in-frame clones, not every one. The sample has about 71,000 clones, about 90% seen once. Material: peripheral blood. The receptors were sampled from a human donor in a cohort sampled during active COVID-19.

The chain is built from TRBV28 and TRBJ1-2; 10 nucleotides match TRBD1. V was clipped by 8 bases and J by 4 bases; unmatched bases: 1. Germline V gene lookup returns CDR1 MDHEN and CDR2 SYDVKM. This CDR3 has 12 amino acids. The CDR3 reads CASRDRGYGYTF. Written as DNA, the CDR3 is TGTGCCAGCCGGGACAGGGGCTATGGCTACACCTTC.

The chain carries TRBV6-1 and TRBJ1-5; D gene ambiguous. Germline assignment: CDR1 MNHNS and CDR2 SASEGT. Between the trimmed V and J ends, which lost 2 bases and 11 bases, there was a span of 13 bases. There are 13 residues in the CDR3. CDR3 residues: CASSELPLAAQHF. CDR3 bases: TGTGCCAGCAGTGAACTACCCCTAGCAGCCCAGCATTTT.

This chain connects TRBV25-1 to TRBJ2-3; D may be TRBD1 (8 bases). Germline CDR1 is MGHDK and CDR2 is SYGVNS. Trimming stripped 6 bases from V and 5 bases from J, with 18 bases between. The CDR3 runs 15 residues. For the CDR3, the DNA is TGTGCCAGCAGGACAGGGGTGCGGGGGAGAGATACGCAGTATTTT. Its translation: CASRTGVRGRDTQYF.

This sequence joins TRBV6-2 or TRBV6-3 and TRBJ1-5; TRBD1 matches 7 bases. V was clipped by 4 bases and J by 5 bases; unmatched bases: 11. The CDR3 extends over 16 amino acids. Per the germline V gene, CDR1 is MNHEY and CDR2 is SVGEGT. As DNA, the CDR3 is TGTGCCAGCAGTTTGCCCGACAGGGCCGGCGATCAGCCCCAGCATTTT. It yields the protein CASSLPDRAGDQPQHF.

V and J are TRBV28 and TRBJ1-4, with TRBD1 matching 8 bases. Trimming at V came to 5 bases and at J to 2 bases, leaving 7 bases not matched to a gene. CDR3 size: 16 residues. Looked up from germline, CDR1 is MDHEN and CDR2 is SYDVKM. CDR3 region: CASSPAYRGTNEKLFF. CDR3 in DNA: TGTGCCAGCAGTCCCGCCTACAGGGGGACTAATGAAAAACTGTTTTTT.

The chain couples TRBV11-2 to TRBJ2-1; TRBD2 matches 16 bases. The junction had 8 bases not matched to a gene; V was cut back by 5 bases and J by 7 bases. Germline V gives CDR1 SGHAT, CDR2 FQNNGV. The CDR3 extends over 17 amino acids. The CDR3 nucleotides are TGTGCCAGCAGCCTTCCCGCGGGACTAGCGGGGGGGAATGAGCAGTTCTTC. It translates to CASSLPAGLAGGNEQFF.

The genes are TRBV19 and TRBJ1-1, with 8 bases that match TRBD1. The CDR3 is made up of 14 amino acids. Germline lookup yields CDR1 LNHDA and CDR2 SQIVND (reference sequence). Trimming took 5 bases from V and 0 from J; bases not matched to a gene: 2. This CDR3 reads CASSLTGVNTEAFF. As DNA, the CDR3 is TGTGCCAGTAGTCTGACAGGGGTGAACACTGAAGCTTTCTTT.

V and J are TRBV5-6 and TRBJ2-1; D ambiguous. This CDR3 spans 14 amino acids. V lost 4 bases to trimming and J lost 1 base, with 9 bases between them. CDR1 is SGHDT and CDR2 is YYEEEE in the germline V gene. The CDR3 is CASSDTFSYNEQFF. The CDR3 DNA sequence: TGTGCCAGCAGCGACACCTTTTCCTACAATGAGCAGTTCTTC.

The V gene is TRBV23-1, the J gene TRBJ2-4; 12 bases are a match to TRBD1. TRBV23-1 is known as an ORF, though its function is uncertain. The J segment lost 14 bases and the V segment lost 6 bases, leaving 8 bases of the junction unmatched. The CDR3 covers 13 residues. Here the CDR3 DNA reads TGCGCCAGCAGCCGGGACAGGGGGCAGGGGGAGTACTTC. Translated, it gives CASSRDRGQGEYF.

The rearrangement uses TRBV11-2 and TRBJ1-6, with a possible D match to TRBD1 (6 bases). V gave up 5 bases and J gave up 9 bases, with 8 bases separating them. CDR3 length equals 12 residues. CDR1 and CDR2 from the germline V gene are SGHAT and FQNNGV. CDR3 sequence: CASSIRGSPLHF. DNA of the CDR3: TGTGCCAGCAGCATCAGGGGTTCACCCCTCCACTTT.

The chain carries TRBV7-2 and TRBJ1-4; D perhaps matches TRBD1 (6 bases). The V end was cut by 1 base, the J end by 5 bases, with 8 bases between. The germline gives CDR1 SGHTA, CDR2 FQGNSA. The CDR3 has 14 residues. CDR3 sequence (DNA): TGTGCCAGCAGCTTAGGGGGGCCCAATGAAAAACTGTTTTTT. Translating it yields CASSLGGPNEKLFF.